These T cell receptor beta chains were read from a single sample in a study of cytomegalovirus exposure and HLA in healthy donors. Assay: immunoSEQ multiplex PCR; the TCRdb copy retains only in-frame clones and omits some. The sample gives 99,000 or so clones, roughly three quarters of which show up once; 1% to 1.5% is in the top ten. Sequenced sample: PBMCs. The receptors come from a man aged 35-49 years in good health and CMV-seronegative. The CDR3 runs from the conserved cysteine through the conserved F or W. D genes are given only for firm matches.

TRBJ2-6 | TRBV25-1 | TRBD2 | CASSESRGDSGANVLTF | TGTGCCAGCAGTGAATCCCGGGGGGACTCTGGGGCCAACGTCCTGACTTTC
TRBJ1-2 | TRBV30 | . | CAWSVRGSNGYTF | TGTGCCTGGAGTGTACGGGGTTCTAATGGCTACACCTTC
TRBJ1-5 | TRBV5-1 | . | CASSLGVGNQPQHF | TGCGCCAGCAGCTTGGGCGTTGGCAATCAGCCCCAGCATTTT
TRBJ2-3 | TRBV6-1 | TRBD1 | CASSEWTGEIADTQYF | TGTGCCAGCAGTGAATGGACAGGGGAAATCGCAGATACGCAGTATTTT
TRBJ1-3 | TRBV15 | . | CATSRDRPGDTIYF | TGTGCCACCAGCAGAGATCGTCCGGGGGACACCATATATTTT
TRBJ2-3 | TRBV6-6 | TRBD2 | CASRSGRTTDTQYF | TGTGCCAGCAGGTCCGGGAGGACCACAGATACGCAGTATTTT
TRBJ2-5 | TRBV11-3 | TRBD2 | CASSQGAASGGETQYF | TGTGCCAGCAGCCAGGGGGCGGCTAGCGGGGGAGAGACCCAGTACTTC
TRBJ2-3 | TRBV18 | . | CASSPLSGDTQYF | TGTGCCAGCTCACCCCTCTCGGGAGATACGCAGTATTTT
TRBJ2-7 | TRBV7-9 | TRBD2 | CASSLEGSGADEQYF | TGTGCCAGCAGCTTAGAGGGTAGCGGGGCGGACGAGCAGTACTTC
TRBJ2-6 | TRBV5-8 | TRBD1 | CASSLRGRGANVLTF | TGTGCCAGCAGCTTGAGGGGGCGCGGGGCCAACGTCCTGACTTTC
TRBJ1-2 | TRBV6-5 | . | CASSYTLRGEDGYTF | TGTGCCAGCAGTTACACCCTCAGGGGAGAGGATGGCTACACCTTC